Listed below are T cell receptor beta chains from one sample, sequenced in a study of cytomegalovirus exposure and HLA in healthy donors. This table comes from immunoSEQ multiplex PCR, and its TCRdb copy is limited to in-frame clones, with some not included. The data hold 100,000 to 150,000 clones, with around 94% observed a single time. The specimen was PBMCs. These receptors all stem from a woman aged 18-35 years in good health and CMV-seronegative. The CDR3 runs from the conserved cysteine through the conserved F or W. Fields, in order: D gene, clone size, V gene, J gene, CDR3 DNA, CDR3 protein. The D gene is left open where the match is weak. A clone size is listed for some rows: how often the clone was seen (once, few, many), or a class if it is expanded.

TRBD1	-	TRBV18	TRBJ2-7	TGTGCCAGCTCACCCGGGACAGGAATATCCTACGAGCAGTACTTC	CASSPGTGISYEQYF
TRBD1	-	TRBV28	TRBJ2-7	TGTGCCAGCAGACCAGGGGGCTCCTACGAGCAGTACTTC	CASRPGGSYEQYF
-	-	TRBV15	TRBJ1-5	TGTGCCACCAGCAGAGATCTCGCTGGAGGGAACAATCAGCCCCAGCATTTT	CATSRDLAGGNNQPQHF
-	-	TRBV5-4	TRBJ2-2	TGTGCCAGCAGCCTGGACACCAACCCCCTCACCGGGGAGCTGTTTTTT	CASSLDTNPLTGELFF
-	-	TRBV18	TRBJ2-5	TGTGCCAGCTCACCACCTCAGGGGATGGGAAAGACCCAGTACTTC	CASSPPQGMGKTQYF
-	-	TRBV7-9	TRBJ1-2	TGTGCCAGCAGCTTCGGACAGCTCAACTATGGCTACACCTTC	CASSFGQLNYGYTF
-	-	TRBV4-1	TRBJ2-1	TGCGCCAGCAGCCAAGATCTCTCTCCCAATGAGCAGTTCTTC	CASSQDLSPNEQFF
-	-	TRBV28	TRBJ1-2	TGTGCCAGCAGTTTTAGTCTTAGTCGCTATGGCTACACCTTC	CASSFSLSRYGYTF
TRBD2	-	TRBV27	TRBJ2-7	TGTGCCAGCAGTTTGTCGAGCGGGACCTACGAGCAGTACTTC	CASSLSSGTYEQYF
-	-	TRBV5-1	TRBJ2-2	TGCGCCAGCACTGAAAGGACTGCGAACACCGGGGAGCTGTTTTTT	CASTERTANTGELFF
-	-	TRBV6-1	TRBJ2-5	TGTGCCAGCAGTGCCAGCCGGTGGGGGGGCGTACAAGAGACCCAGTACTTC	CASSASRWGGVQETQYF
-	-	TRBV2	TRBJ2-7	TGTGCCAGCAGTGACAGGGGCAGCTCCTACGAGCAGTACTTC	CASSDRGSSYEQYF
-	-	TRBV30	TRBJ1-2	TGTGCCTGGACAAGGACAGTGAGTAACTATGGCTACACCTTC	CAWTRTVSNYGYTF
-	-	TRBV11-2	TRBJ2-1	TGTGCCAGCAGCTTTCAGGGCTCCTACAATGAGCAGTTCTTC	CASSFQGSYNEQFF
-	once	TRBV4-1	TRBJ1-3	TGCGCCAGCAGCCAAGTCTACGGGAATGGAAACACCATATATTTT	CASSQVYGNGNTIYF